The T cell receptor beta chain under discussion was sequenced for a study of T cells after yellow fever vaccination. In making TCR cDNA, 5'RACE template switching added a universal primer site and UMIs to it. Each CDR3 protein gets one entry after TCRdb re-called the 5' RACE reads with MiXCR. The sample contains 450,000 to 650,000 distinct CDR3 sequences, about a fifth of which appear only once. CDR1 and CDR2 from the germline V gene are MNHNY and SVGAGI (reference sequence). The ends were cut back, 2 bases at V and 7 bases at J, with 6 bases in the middle. This CDR3 has 12 residues. General observations from the study: Reappearing after the booster were most of the clones from primary vaccination (roughly 95% CD4, 85% to 90% CD8).

To note about this clonotype: The antigen is unknown.

The chain is built from TRBV6-6 and TRBJ2-1; D gene ambiguous. The sequence was collected from a man younger than 30 who received the YFV17D yellow fever vaccine. The sample in question was PBMCs, obtained roughly 20 days after the first yellow fever vaccination. The CDR3 nucleotides read TGTGCCAGCAGTTACGGCGCTAATGAGCAGTTCTTC. Protein product: CASSYGANEQFF.